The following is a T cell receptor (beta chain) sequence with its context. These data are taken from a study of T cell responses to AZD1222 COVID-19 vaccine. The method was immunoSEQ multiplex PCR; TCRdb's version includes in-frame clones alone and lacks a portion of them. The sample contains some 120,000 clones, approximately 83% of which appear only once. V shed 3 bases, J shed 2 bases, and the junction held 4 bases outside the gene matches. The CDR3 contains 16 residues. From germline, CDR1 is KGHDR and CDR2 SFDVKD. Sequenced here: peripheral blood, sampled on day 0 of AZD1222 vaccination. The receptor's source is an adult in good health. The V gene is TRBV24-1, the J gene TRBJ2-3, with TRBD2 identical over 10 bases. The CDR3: CATSDRTSGPTDTQYF. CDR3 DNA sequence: TGTGCCACCAGTGATCGGACTAGCGGACCCACAGATACGCAGTATTTT.